Here is one T cell receptor beta chain with its context. As processed by the authors: Amplification of reference gene primers provided the estimated nucleated cell counts. Profiling relied on immunoSEQ multiplex PCR, and the TCRdb table lists in-frame clones only, not all of them. Clone size and V and J calls were adopted from that table, with D and trimming inferred from the DNA. Seen here are over 350,000 clones, about 83% observed once, and the top ten hold roughly 9.4%. V dropped 4 bases and J dropped 4 bases, with 7 bases sitting between them. CDR1 and CDR2 (germline): MDHEN, SYDVKM. CDR3 length equals 12 residues. This sample was included in a study of blood T cell repertoires in COVID-19. Study information: The samples span acute and convalescent COVID-19 from the United States, Italy and Spain.

The sequence was collected from a woman between 50 and 59 years old who had recovered from COVID-19. The chain uses TRBV28 and TRBJ1-2, with D possibly being TRBD1 (6 bases). The sample taken for sequencing was PBMCs or T cells enriched from blood (not recorded which). Here the CDR3 DNA reads TGTGCCAGCAGTTCACAGGGCTATGGCTACACCTTC. Translated: CASSSQGYGYTF.